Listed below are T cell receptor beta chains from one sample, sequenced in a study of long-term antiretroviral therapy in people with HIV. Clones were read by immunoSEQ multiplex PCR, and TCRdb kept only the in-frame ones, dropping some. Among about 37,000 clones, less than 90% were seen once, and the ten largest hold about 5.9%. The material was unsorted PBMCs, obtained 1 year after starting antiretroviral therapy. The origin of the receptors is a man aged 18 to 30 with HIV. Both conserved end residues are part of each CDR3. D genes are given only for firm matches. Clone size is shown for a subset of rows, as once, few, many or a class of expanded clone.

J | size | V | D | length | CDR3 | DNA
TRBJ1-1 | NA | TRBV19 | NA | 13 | CASSGPRDTEAFF | TGTGCCAGTAGTGGACCGAGGGACACTGAAGCTTTCTTT
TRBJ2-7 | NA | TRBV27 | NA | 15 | CASSLILAGRDEQYF | TGTGCCAGCAGTTTGATATTGGCAGGGCGGGACGAGCAGTACTTC
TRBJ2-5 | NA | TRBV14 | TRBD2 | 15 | CASSPIISGAETQYF | TGTGCCAGCAGCCCGATTATCAGCGGGGCGGAGACCCAGTACTTC
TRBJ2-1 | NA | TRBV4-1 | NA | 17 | CASSSKMTASRNNEQFF | TGCGCCAGCAGTTCCAAGATGACGGCTAGCAGAAACAATGAGCAGTTCTTC
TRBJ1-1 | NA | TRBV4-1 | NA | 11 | CASSQNTEAFF | TGCGCCAGCAGCCAAAACACTGAAGCTTTCTTT
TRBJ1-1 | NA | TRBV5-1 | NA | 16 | CASSLAPLRGNTEAFF | TGCGCCAGCAGCTTGGCGCCTTTGCGGGGTAACACTGAAGCTTTCTTT
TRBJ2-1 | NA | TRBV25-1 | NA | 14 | CASTRGGPVGEQFF | TGTGCCAGCACCAGGGGGGGACCCGTGGGTGAGCAGTTCTTC
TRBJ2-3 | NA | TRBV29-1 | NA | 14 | CSVEDPASTDTQYF | TGCAGCGTTGAAGATCCCGCTAGCACAGATACGCAGTATTTT
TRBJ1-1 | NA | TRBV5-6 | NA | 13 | CASSLLTGTEAFF | TGTGCCAGCAGCTTGCTCACAGGGACTGAAGCTTTCTTT
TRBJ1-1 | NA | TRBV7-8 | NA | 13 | CASSFTGDREAFF | TGTGCCAGCAGCTTTACGGGCGACAGGGAAGCTTTCTTT
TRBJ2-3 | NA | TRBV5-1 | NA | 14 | CASSPSLRVNTQYF | TGCGCCAGCAGCCCCTCCCTCAGGGTTAATACGCAGTATTTT
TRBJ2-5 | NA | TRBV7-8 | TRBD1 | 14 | CASSFSQGAETQYF | TGTGCCAGCAGCTTCTCACAGGGGGCAGAGACCCAGTACTTC
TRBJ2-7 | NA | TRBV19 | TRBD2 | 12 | CASSIWGGEQYF | TGTGCCAGTAGTATCTGGGGGGGCGAGCAGTACTTC
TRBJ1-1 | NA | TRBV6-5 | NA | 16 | CASSYSPSSMNTEAFF | TGTGCCAGCAGTTACTCCCCCTCGAGCATGAACACTGAAGCTTTCTTT
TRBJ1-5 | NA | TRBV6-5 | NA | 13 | CASSYEYNQPQHF | TGTGCCAGCAGTTACGAGTATAATCAGCCCCAGCATTTT
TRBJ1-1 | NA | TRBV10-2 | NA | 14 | CASSGRSRNTEAFF | TGCGCCAGCAGTGGGAGGAGCCGGAACACTGAAGCTTTCTTT
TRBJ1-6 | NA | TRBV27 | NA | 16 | CASSLYGRFVNSPLHF | TGTGCCAGCAGCCTATACGGACGGTTCGTTAATTCACCCCTCCACTTT
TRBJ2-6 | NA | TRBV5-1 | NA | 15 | CASSFIDSGANVLTF | TGCGCCAGCAGCTTTATCGACTCTGGGGCCAACGTCCTGACTTTC
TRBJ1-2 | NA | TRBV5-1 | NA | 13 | CASSLGRNYGYTF | TGCGCCAGCAGCCTTGGACGTAACTATGGCTACACCTTC
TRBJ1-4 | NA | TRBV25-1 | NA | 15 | CASSNGRATNEKLFF | TGTGCCAGCAGTAACGGCCGGGCGACTAATGAAAAACTGTTTTTT
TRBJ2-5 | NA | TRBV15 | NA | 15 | CATSRDAGTAETQYF | TGTGCCACCAGCAGAGATGCAGGGACCGCGGAGACCCAGTACTTC
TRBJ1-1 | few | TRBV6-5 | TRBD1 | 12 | CASSYGTVEAFF | TGTGCCAGCAGTTACGGGACAGTTGAAGCTTTCTTT
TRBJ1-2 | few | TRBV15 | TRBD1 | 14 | CATSQGQGARGYTF | TGTGCCACCAGCCAGGGACAGGGGGCGCGAGGCTACACCTTC
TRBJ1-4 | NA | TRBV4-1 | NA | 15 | CASSQDSWGKEKLFF | TGCGCCAGCAGCCAAGATTCGTGGGGAAAGGAAAAACTGTTTTTT
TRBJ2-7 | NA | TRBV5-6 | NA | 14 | CASSLMHYRHEQYF | TGTGCCAGCAGCTTGATGCACTATAGGCACGAGCAGTACTTC
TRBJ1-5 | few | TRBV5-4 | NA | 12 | CASSLGDQPQHF | TGTGCCAGCAGCTTGGGTGATCAGCCCCAGCATTTT
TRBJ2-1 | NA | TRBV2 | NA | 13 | CASKGDADNEQFF | TGTGCCAGCAAGGGAGATGCGGACAATGAGCAGTTCTTC
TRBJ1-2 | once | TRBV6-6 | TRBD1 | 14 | CASSYSDRGYGYTF | TGTGCCAGCAGTTACTCGGACAGGGGTTATGGCTACACCTTC
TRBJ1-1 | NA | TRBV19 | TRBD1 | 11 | CASTPGGEAFF | TGTGCCAGTACGCCAGGGGGGGAAGCTTTCTTT
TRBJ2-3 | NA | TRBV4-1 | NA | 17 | CASSQPRGGSSTDTQYF | TGCGCCAGCAGCCAACCCCGTGGAGGGTCTAGCACAGATACGCAGTATTTT
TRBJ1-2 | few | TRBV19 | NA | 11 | CASSNLYGYTF | TGTGCCAGTAGTAACCTCTATGGCTACACCTTC
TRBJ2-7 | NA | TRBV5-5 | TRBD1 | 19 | CASSLEGGRGYSKSYEQYF | TGTGCCAGCAGCTTGGAAGGCGGCAGGGGGTACTCCAAATCCTACGAGCAGTACTTC
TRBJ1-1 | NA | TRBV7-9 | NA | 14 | CASSLGPRDTEAFF | TGTGCCAGCAGCCTCGGGCCCCGAGACACTGAAGCTTTCTTT
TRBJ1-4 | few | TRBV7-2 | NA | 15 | CASSTSSAQHEKLFF | TGTGCCAGCAGCACTTCCTCGGCGCAGCATGAAAAACTGTTTTTT
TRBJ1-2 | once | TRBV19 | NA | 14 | CATTKEISPRGYTF | TGTGCCACCACGAAGGAGATATCCCCTAGGGGCTACACCTTC
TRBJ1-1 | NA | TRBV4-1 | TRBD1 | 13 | CASSQGQGSEAFF | TGCGCCAGCAGCCAAGGACAGGGGAGTGAAGCTTTCTTT
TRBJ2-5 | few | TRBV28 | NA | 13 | CASSLGPQETQYF | TGTGCCAGCAGTTTAGGGCCTCAAGAGACCCAGTACTTC
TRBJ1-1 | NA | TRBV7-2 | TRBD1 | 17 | CASSPGTGASMNTEAFF | TGTGCCAGCAGCCCCGGGACAGGGGCTTCCATGAACACTGAAGCTTTCTTT
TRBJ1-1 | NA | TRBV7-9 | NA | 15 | CASSSRDNWNTEAFF | TGTGCCAGCAGTTCGCGGGACAATTGGAACACTGAAGCTTTCTTT
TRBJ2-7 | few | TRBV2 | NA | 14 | CAHRVGEGSYEQYF | TGTGCTCACAGGGTGGGAGAAGGCTCCTACGAGCAGTACTTC
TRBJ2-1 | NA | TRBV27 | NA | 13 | CASSLGTRNEQFF | TGTGCCAGCAGTTTAGGGACGAGGAATGAGCAGTTCTTC
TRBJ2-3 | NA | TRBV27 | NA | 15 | CASSPAGRGGDTQYF | TGTGCCAGCAGTCCCGCGGGGAGGGGGGGCGATACGCAGTATTTT
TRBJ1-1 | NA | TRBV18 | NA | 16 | CASSRDQEILNTEAFF | TGTGCCAGCTCACGGGATCAGGAGATTTTGAACACTGAAGCTTTCTTT
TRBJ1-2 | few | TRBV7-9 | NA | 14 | CASSRPEANYGYTF | TGTGCCAGCAGCCGACCTGAAGCTAACTATGGCTACACCTTC
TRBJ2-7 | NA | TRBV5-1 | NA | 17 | CASSSGRLEARSYEQYF | TGCGCCAGCAGCTCGGGACGGTTGGAGGCCAGATCCTACGAGCAGTACTTC